Below, 28 T cell receptor beta chains from the same sample are listed, as sequenced in a study of T cells in Graves' hyperthyroidism and ophthalmopathy. Regions amplified from RNA transcripts were the TCR beta CDR3 regions. Initially, a first-round RT-PCR of the TCR CDR3 employed the HTBI primer set. One entry per CDR3 protein, called by TCRdb with MiXCR from the multiplex PCR reads. The table records approximately 520,000 distinct CDR3 sequences, less than 25% of them present only once. Sequencing was performed on blood. The origin of the receptors is a man younger than 35 with Graves' hyperthyroidism.

V usage is TRBV11-2 and J usage is TRBJ2-5; 10 nucleotides agree with TRBD2. Germline CDR1 and CDR2: SGHAT and FQNNGV. Trimming cost V 6 bases and J 2 bases; bases outside gene matches: 12. The CDR3 consists of 17 residues. The CDR3 is CASSIGGLAGVQETQYF. The CDR3, as DNA: TGTGCCAGCAGTATAGGAGGGCTAGCGGGGGTACAAGAGACCCAGTACTTC.

This clonotype was detected ten times or more. V gene TRBV20-1 combines with J gene TRBJ2-2; D gene ambiguous. Per the germline V gene, CDR1 is DFQATT and CDR2 is SNEGSKA (reference sequence). V shed 5 bases and J shed 6 bases, with 10 bases lying between them. The CDR3 consists of 12 residues. CDR3 region: CSAVILSGELFF. The CDR3 DNA follows: TGCAGTGCTGTCATCCTGTCCGGGGAGCTGTTTTTT.

The rearrangement links TRBV30 to TRBJ2-5, with 9 bases identical to TRBD1. Germline V gives CDR1 GTSNPN, CDR2 SVGIG (reference sequence). The CDR3 loop spans 15 amino acids. Trimming took 1 base from V and 1 from J; bases not matched to a gene: 4. The CDR3 loop is CAWSAGQGPQETQYF. The DNA for the CDR3 is TGTGCCTGGAGTGCGGGACAGGGCCCCCAAGAGACCCAGTACTTC. Full variable domain (missing parts from reference TRBV30 and TRBJ2-5): SQTIHQWPATLVQPVGSPLSLECTVEGTSNPNLYWYRQAAGRGLQLLFYSVGIGQISSEVPQNLSASRPQDRQFILSSKKLLLSDSGFYLCAWSAGQGPQETQYFGPGTRLLVL.

This clonotype was detected many times. The CDR3 region is CASSQVAGIEQYF. The CDR3 nucleotides read TGTGCCAGCAGCCAAGTCGCAGGGATCGAGCAGTACTTC. The V gene is TRBV3-1, the J gene TRBJ2-7, with TRBD1 as a possible D gene (5 bases). CDR1 is LGHDT and CDR2 is YNNKEL in the germline V gene (reference sequence). The CDR3 is 13 amino acids. With 1 base removed from V and 6 bases from J, the gap between germline ends came to 10 bases.

In this sample, this clonotype turned up a few times. The CDR3 protein is CASSARGPGNTIYF. The CDR3 DNA follows: TGTGCCAGCAGTGCCAGGGGACCTGGAAACACCATATATTTT. The chain carries TRBV27 and TRBJ1-3; possible D gene TRBD1, 6 bases. The CDR3 runs 14 residues. CDR1 is MNHEY, CDR2 SMNVEV, per germline (reference sequence). Trimming removed 5 bases from V and 2 bases from J, with 10 bases in between.

The chain combines TRBV5-1 with TRBJ2-2; D is uncertain. CDR1 SGHRS and CDR2 YFSETQ come from the germline V gene. Between the trimmed V and J ends, which lost 4 bases and 0 bases, there was a span of 16 bases. There are 17 residues in the CDR3. The CDR3 here is CASSRSLTTTNTGELFF. The DNA for the CDR3 is TGCGCCAGCAGCCGCTCCCTTACAACTACGAACACCGGGGAGCTGTTTTTT. Based on the CDR3 plus reference TRBV5-1 and TRBJ2-2, the full variable domain is KAGVTQTPRYLIKTRGQQVTLSCSPISGHRSVSWYQQTPGQGLQFLFEYFSETQRNKGNFPGRFSGRQFSNSRSEMNVSTLELGDSALYLCASSRSLTTTNTGELFFGEGSRLTVL.

V gene TRBV24-1 combines with J gene TRBJ1-1; 7 positions agree with TRBD1. Germline CDR1 is KGHDR and CDR2 is SFDVKD. CDR3 length equals 14 residues. With V trimmed by 4 bases and J by 10 bases, 11 bases remained unmatched. The CDR3 loop reads CATSDSGQVLPAFF. The CDR3, as DNA: TGTGCCACCAGTGACTCCGGACAGGTTCTGCCAGCTTTCTTT.

This clonotype was seen more than once but under ten times. The DNA for the CDR3 is TGTGCCAGCAGCTTAAGTCACAGGTCTTCCTACGAGCAGTACTTC. Its translation: CASSLSHRSSYEQYF. The chain has TRBV13 and TRBJ2-7; D may be TRBD1 (5 bases). With 2 bases removed from V and 1 base from J, the gap between germline ends came to 12 bases. The germline V gene has CDR1 PRHDT and CDR2 FYEKMQ (reference sequence). CDR3 size: 15 residues.

This clonotype was detected ten times or more. This chain uses TRBV12-3 or TRBV12-4 with TRBJ2-2; tentative D call: TRBD1 (6 bases). This CDR3 contains 15 residues. Trimming took off 1 base at V and 5 bases at J, with 11 bases between the two ends. The CDR3 loop is CASSLGTVITGELFF. The CDR3 coding sequence is TGTGCCAGCAGTTTAGGGACAGTTATTACCGGGGAGCTGTTTTTT.

The table lists this clonotype with many counts. The chain links TRBV28 to TRBJ2-7; possible D gene TRBD1, 6 bases. Germline V gene lookup returns CDR1 MDHEN and CDR2 SYDVKM. V was trimmed by 6 bases and J by 5 bases, leaving 17 bases between them. The CDR3 spans 14 residues. CDR3 nucleotide sequence: TGTGCCAGCAGCCTTCAAGGCAGGGGCGACGAGCAGTACTTC. This codes for CASSLQGRGDEQYF.

This clonotype was found many times. The rearrangement joins TRBV12-3 or TRBV12-4 to TRBJ2-2; D assignment may be TRBD1 or TRBD2 (5 bases each). The CDR3 consists of 17 residues. Trimming left V 6 bases short and J 1 base short, with 18 bases between. The CDR3 reads CASSPTPGAKNTGELFF. CDR3 DNA sequence: TGTGCCAGCAGCCCTACCCCCGGGGCCAAGAACACCGGGGAGCTGTTTTTT.

The CDR3 reads CSVGGQADTEAFF. For the CDR3, the DNA is TGCAGCGTTGGAGGACAGGCAGACACTGAAGCTTTCTTT. V gene TRBV29-1 combines with J gene TRBJ1-1, with TRBD1 identical over 7 bases. Unmatched junction bases numbered 5, after V lost 4 bases and J lost 3 bases. Germline loops: CDR1 SQVTM, CDR2 ANQGSEA. CDR3 length: 13 residues.

Remarks on this clonotype: Since the CDR3 does not end with the conserved phenylalanine or tryptophan, this likely comes from a read error. The J gene is TRBJ1-1, the V gene TRBV6-1, with D tentatively TRBD1 (6 bases). CDR3 size: 12 residues. The V and J ends lost 7 bases and 2 bases respectively, with 8 bases between them. Germline-derived CDR1 and CDR2 are MNHNS and SASEGT. The CDR3, as DNA: TGTGCCAGCACAGGGGCAAACACTGAAGCTTTCTCT. Protein product: CASTGANTEAFS.

The J gene is TRBJ2-2, the V gene TRBV11-1; 11 bases agree with TRBD2. Germline CDR1 SGHAT, CDR2 FQDESV (reference sequence). The CDR3 is made up of 19 amino acids. The trim removed 5 bases at V and 2 bases at J, leaving 13 bases unmatched. The CDR3 bases are TGTGCCAGCAGCAGTCTAGCGGGGGGCAGAGGGGCCAACACCGGGGAGCTGTTTTTT. Protein: CASSSLAGGRGANTGELFF.

This clonotype appeared many times. The chain has TRBV15 and TRBJ1-2; 7 bases fit TRBD1. Germline-derived CDR1 and CDR2 are LNHNV and YYDKDF (reference sequence). V was pared by 0 bases and J by 8 bases, with 12 bases of the junction left unmatched. This CDR3 is built from 16 residues. CDR3 sequence reads: CATSRDTLDRVEGYTF. Here the CDR3 DNA reads TGTGCCACCAGCAGAGATACCCTTGACAGGGTAGAAGGCTACACCTTC.

This clonotype was observed many times. J is TRBJ2-2 and V is TRBV2; TRBD1 is a possible D gene (7 bases). Looked up from germline, CDR1 is SNHLY and CDR2 is FYNNEI. V lost 4 bases, J lost 7 bases, and 10 bases lay in between. This CDR3 is built from 13 residues. The CDR3 sequence is CASSAGGGGELFF. For the CDR3, the DNA is TGTGCCAGCAGTGCAGGGGGAGGCGGGGAGCTGTTTTTT.

This clonotype came up many times. This rearrangement joins TRBV11-2 to TRBJ2-7, with a tentative D call TRBD2 (5 bases). The V gene's germline CDR1 is SGHAT and CDR2 FQNNGV. The V end was cut by 5 bases, the J end by 6 bases, with 14 bases between. This CDR3 contains 13 residues. DNA of the CDR3: TGTGCCAGCAGCAAATCGGACTCCCTCGAGCAGTACTTC. Protein: CASSKSDSLEQYF.

The rearrangement joins TRBV11-2 to TRBJ1-3; D is unresolved. V was clipped by 0 bases and J by 0 bases, with 9 bases between them. This CDR3 has 16 residues. Germline values: CDR1 SGHAT, CDR2 FQNNGV. This CDR3 reads CASSLDTSISGNTIYF. The CDR3 bases are TGTGCCAGCAGCTTAGATACCTCAATCTCTGGAAACACCATATATTTT.

This clonotype was recorded many times. The chain combines TRBV28 with TRBJ1-5, with D perhaps TRBD1 (5 bases). The germline V and J ends were trimmed by 3 bases and 3 bases, with 15 bases remaining between them. CDR1 is MDHEN, CDR2 SYDVKM, per germline. This CDR3 comprises 16 residues. The CDR3 reads CASSLDTLAINQPQHF. The CDR3 DNA reads TGTGCCAGCAGTTTGGACACCCTGGCGATCAATCAGCCCCAGCATTTT.

For this clonotype: A much larger clone differs by one base, so this may be a read error. This chain joins TRBV4-1 and TRBJ1-3; D is perhaps TRBD1 (5 bases). The CDR3 has 15 amino acids. CDR1 is MGHRA and CDR2 is YSYEKL in the germline V gene. In DNA form, the CDR3 reads TGCACCAGCAGCCTAACCGGGACCGGTGGAAACACCATATATTTT. It codes for CTSSLTGTGGNTIYF.

This clonotype was detected ten times or more. The chain has TRBV5-1 and TRBJ1-2, with D hard to call. Germline loops: CDR1 SGHRS, CDR2 YFSETQ. CDR3 length: 15 residues. Trimming pared 0 bases from V and 2 bases from J, leaving 11 bases between. Here the CDR3 DNA reads TGCGCCAGCAGCTTGGGGCAGGCCTGGAACTATGGCTACACCTTC. The encoded protein is CASSLGQAWNYGYTF.

This clonotype was picked up a small number of times. The chain uses TRBV29-1 and TRBJ1-3; D may be TRBD1 (6 bases). Trimming stripped 4 bases from V and 0 bases from J, with 7 bases between. This CDR3 has 13 residues. Germline V CDR1 and CDR2: SQVTM, ANQGSEA. This CDR3 is CSVVGGSGNTIYF. The DNA for the CDR3 is TGCAGCGTTGTAGGGGGCTCTGGAAACACCATATATTTT. The entire variable domain, with the rest obtained from reference TRBV29-1 and TRBJ1-3, is as follows: SAVISQKPSRDICQRGTSLTIQCQVDSQVTMMFWYRQQPGQSLTLIATANQGSEATYESGFVIDKFPISRPNLTFSTLTVSNMSPEDSSIYLCSVVGGSGNTIYFGEGSWLTVV.

In this sample, this clonotype turned up many times. This chain uses TRBV6-1 with TRBJ1-2; possible D gene TRBD1, 5 bases. Trimming left V 4 bases short and J 6 bases short, with 6 bases between. Germline values: CDR1 MNHNS, CDR2 SASEGT. This CDR3 has 11 amino acids. CDR3 DNA sequence: TGTGCCAGCAGTGCAGGGAATGGCTACACCTTC. It specifies CASSAGNGYTF.

This clonotype was seen ten or more times. V usage is TRBV5-4 and J usage is TRBJ1-2, with D tentatively TRBD1 (5 bases). The CDR3 runs 16 residues. Per the germline V gene, CDR1 is SGHNT and CDR2 is YYREEE (reference sequence). V was pared by 1 base and J by 2 bases, with 15 bases between. Here the CDR3 reads CASSLPGTSYNYGYTF. CDR3 coding DNA: TGTGCCAGCAGCTTGCCCGGGACCTCCTACAACTATGGCTACACCTTC.

The sample holds many counts of this clonotype. The chain employs TRBV2 and TRBJ1-2; the D gene is possibly TRBD1 (5 bases). Germline CDR1 is SNHLY and CDR2 is FYNNEI. Between the trimmed V and J ends, which lost 8 bases and 4 bases, there was a span of 20 bases. CDR3 length: 15 amino acids. DNA for the CDR3: TGTGCCAGCGCGTGGGGGGAAGGAGGGATCTATGGCTACACCTTC. It codes for CASAWGEGGIYGYTF.

The table lists this clonotype with many counts. The rearrangement links TRBV2 to TRBJ1-1, with 9 bases fitting TRBD1. The germline gives CDR1 SNHLY, CDR2 FYNNEI. Trimming removed 6 bases from V and 1 base from J; junction bases left unmatched: 3. This CDR3 is built from 14 residues. The CDR3 region has the DNA TGTGCCAGCAGATCGGACAGGGGGAACACTGAAGCTTTCTTT. It yields the protein CASRSDRGNTEAFF.

The chain employs TRBV12-3 or TRBV12-4 and TRBJ2-7; 11 bases are shared with TRBD1. The CDR3 spans 13 residues. The junction had 4 bases not matched to a gene; V was cut back by 6 bases and J by 6 bases. This chain's CDR3 is CASRGTGGLEQYF. CDR3 nucleotide sequence: TGTGCCAGCAGAGGGACAGGGGGTCTCGAGCAGTACTTC.

This clonotype was recorded at least ten times. The V call is TRBV28, the J call TRBJ1-5, with a tentative D call TRBD1 (5 bases). The germline V gene has CDR1 MDHEN and CDR2 SYDVKM. CDR3 length: 17 amino acids. Trimming removed 5 bases at V and 4 bases at J, with 21 bases between. The CDR3 sequence is CASSAIPGHQGNQPQHF. The DNA for the CDR3 is TGTGCCAGCAGTGCAATTCCGGGCCACCAGGGTAATCAGCCCCAGCATTTT. Full variable domain (remainder filled in from reference TRBV28 and TRBJ1-5): DVKVTQSSRYLVKRTGEKVFLECVQDMDHENMFWYRQDPGLGLRLIYFSYDVKMKEKGDIPEGYSVSREKKERFSLILESASTNQTSMYLCASSAIPGHQGNQPQHFGDGTRLSIL.